Listed below are T cell receptor beta chains from one sample, sequenced in a study of molecular identifiers for immune sequencing clone quantification. Each CDR3 protein is one row after TCRdb ran MiXCR on the PCR reads. The sample shows hundreds of thousands of distinct CDR3 sequences, less than 30% of them seen only once. What was sequenced was naive CD8+ T cells from blood, with Jurkat cell RNA spiked in. All receptors derive from a human donor in good health. Some libraries in this study had Jurkat cell RNA spiked in. Each CDR3 is given without its conserved first and last residue. Fields, in order: V gene, D gene, clone size, J gene, CDR3 protein. D genes are given only for firm matches. Size is stated for part of the rows, as once, few or many counts, or as a class when the clone is expanded.

v_gene: TRBV5-6
d_gene: -
abundance: many
j_gene: TRBJ2-7
CDR3aa: ASSSGAPEQY

v_gene: TRBV4-3
d_gene: -
abundance: many
j_gene: TRBJ1-1
CDR3aa: ASSQRGLNTEAF

v_gene: TRBV3-1
d_gene: -
abundance: -
j_gene: TRBJ2-7
CDR3aa: ASSQGENSLYEQY

v_gene: TRBV6-2/TRBV6-3
d_gene: -
abundance: -
j_gene: TRBJ2-5
CDR3aa: ASSVTVQETQY

v_gene: TRBV6-6
d_gene: TRBD1
abundance: -
j_gene: TRBJ2-2
CDR3aa: ASKLDRGYTGELF

v_gene: TRBV4-3
d_gene: TRBD2
abundance: -
j_gene: TRBJ2-5
CDR3aa: ASSQGSGRGQETQY

v_gene: TRBV30
d_gene: -
abundance: -
j_gene: TRBJ2-1
CDR3aa: AWSVGSGQF

v_gene: TRBV10-1
d_gene: -
abundance: few
j_gene: TRBJ1-6
CDR3aa: ASNGSTNSPLH

v_gene: TRBV7-9
d_gene: TRBD2
abundance: many
j_gene: TRBJ2-3
CDR3aa: ASRGGSGISTDTQY

v_gene: TRBV27
d_gene: -
abundance: few
j_gene: TRBJ2-7
CDR3aa: ASPMARIEGDYEQY

v_gene: TRBV20-1
d_gene: -
abundance: many
j_gene: TRBJ2-7
CDR3aa: SARGGFPPDEQY

v_gene: TRBV6-1
d_gene: -
abundance: -
j_gene: TRBJ2-7
CDR3aa: ASSERLYSSYEQY

v_gene: TRBV4-3
d_gene: -
abundance: many
j_gene: TRBJ2-3
CDR3aa: ASSQAQSTDTQY

v_gene: TRBV13
d_gene: -
abundance: many
j_gene: TRBJ1-4
CDR3aa: ASSSISATTNEKLF

v_gene: TRBV7-9
d_gene: -
abundance: -
j_gene: TRBJ2-5
CDR3aa: ASNPPSEWGFGETQY

v_gene: TRBV4-3
d_gene: TRBD1
abundance: many
j_gene: TRBJ2-7
CDR3aa: ASSQDGTGVYEQY

v_gene: TRBV11-2
d_gene: -
abundance: -
j_gene: TRBJ1-2
CDR3aa: ASSYPLQPEGDYGYT

v_gene: TRBV2
d_gene: -
abundance: many
j_gene: TRBJ2-7
CDR3aa: ASRDTSYEQY